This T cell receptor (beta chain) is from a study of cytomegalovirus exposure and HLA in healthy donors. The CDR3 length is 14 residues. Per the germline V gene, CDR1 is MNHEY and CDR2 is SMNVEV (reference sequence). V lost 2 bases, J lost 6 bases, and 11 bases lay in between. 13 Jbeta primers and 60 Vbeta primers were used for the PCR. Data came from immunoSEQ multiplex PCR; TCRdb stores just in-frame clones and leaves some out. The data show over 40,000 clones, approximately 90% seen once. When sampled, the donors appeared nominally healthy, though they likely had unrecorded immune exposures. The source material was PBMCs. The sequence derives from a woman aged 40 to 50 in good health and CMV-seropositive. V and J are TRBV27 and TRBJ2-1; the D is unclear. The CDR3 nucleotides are TGTGCCAGCAGTTTAAGTCTTTCGGGCAATGAGCAGTTCTTC. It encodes CASSLSLSGNEQFF.